The TCR beta chain under discussion was sequenced for a study of blood T cell repertoires in COVID-19. Study in general: The United States, Italy and Spain were the sources of the acute and convalescent COVID-19 samples. Nucleic acid was either cDNA or gDNA, and it came from T cells, B-cell-depleted T cells, or PBMCs.

Original handling: Scientists estimated how many nucleated cells there were by amplifying reference gene primers. Generated by immunoSEQ multiplex PCR, the TCRdb table keeps only in-frame clones and is missing some. V, J and clone size reflect that table, while D and trimming were determined from the DNA. Among 250,000 to 300,000 clones listed, roughly 87% were seen once. Germline CDR1 is GTSNPN and CDR2 is SVGIG (reference sequence). This CDR3 has 11 amino acids. The V and J ends lost 5 bases and 7 bases respectively, with 12 bases between them. This receptor was obtained from a woman aged 50 to 60 who had recovered from COVID-19. Sequencing was carried out using peripheral blood. The chain couples TRBV30 to TRBJ2-7, with D unresolved. As DNA, the CDR3 is TGTGCCTGGGGCTCTCGAGAGGAGCAGTACTTC. Protein sequence: CAWGSREEQYF.